These 30 T cell receptor beta chains share one sample of origin, sequenced in a study of cytomegalovirus exposure and HLA in healthy donors. Primers included in the PCR were 60 Vbeta and 13 Jbeta primers. Clones were read by immunoSEQ multiplex PCR, and TCRdb kept only the in-frame ones, dropping some. The table lists over 75,000 clones, 60% to 80% of them singletons, with around 7.8% in the top ten. The sample consisted of PBMCs. The receptors come from a man between 50 and 59 years old in good health and CMV-seropositive.

The rearrangement links TRBV9 to TRBJ1-1, with 7 nucleotides matching TRBD1. The CDR3 has 15 residues. Trimming took 4 bases from V and 4 from J; bases not matched to a gene: 10. The V gene's germline CDR1 is SGDLS and CDR2 YYNGEE. CDR3 sequence: CASSSSIGGFTEAFF. Here the CDR3 DNA reads TGTGCCAGCAGCTCTAGCATAGGGGGCTTCACTGAAGCTTTCTTT.

A note on this clone: Other DNA variants within this sample encode the same CDR3. The V gene is TRBV7-9, the J gene TRBJ1-1; 8 positions match TRBD1. Looked up from germline, CDR1 is SEHNR and CDR2 is FQNEAQ (reference sequence). V lost 3 bases and J lost 4; bases outside the gene matches: 4. CDR3 length equals 14 residues. DNA for the CDR3: TGTGCCAGCAGCTTGCAGGGGGCCGCCACTGAAGCTTTCTTT. Encoded protein: CASSLQGAATEAFF.

This chain links TRBV29-1 with TRBJ2-7; D gene uncertain. V gave up 6 bases and J gave up 0 bases, with 15 bases separating them. The CDR3 covers 14 residues. Germline-derived CDR1 and CDR2 are SQVTM and ANQGSEA. The CDR3 region has the DNA TGCAGCGTCCGTGAGGCGATAAACTCCTACGAGCAGTACTTC. Its protein is CSVREAINSYEQYF.

The chain links TRBV4-2 to TRBJ2-6, with TRBD2 matching 7 bases. Germline lookup yields CDR1 LGHNA and CDR2 YNFKEQ. This CDR3 is built from 20 residues. Trimming took 1 base from V and 2 from J; bases not matched to a gene: 14. The CDR3 region has the DNA TGTGCCAGCAGCCAAGCTTCTTTTGTCGGGGGGAAGCCTGGGGCCAACGTCCTGACTTTC. It is translated as CASSQASFVGGKPGANVLTF.

The CDR3 DNA reads TGTGCCAGTAGGAGCACAGTTAGCTCCTACGAGCAGTACTTC. Its protein is CASRSTVSSYEQYF. The rearrangement links TRBV19 to TRBJ2-7; no definite D call. With 6 bases removed from V and 0 bases from J, the gap between germline ends came to 12 bases. Germline CDR1 is LNHDA and CDR2 is SQIVND (reference sequence). The CDR3 runs to 14 residues.

This clone has only a few counts. The rearrangement uses TRBV9 and TRBJ2-7; D might be TRBD1 (6 bases). V dropped 7 bases and J dropped 0 bases, with 17 bases sitting between them. This CDR3 has 15 residues. Germline V CDR1 and CDR2: SGDLS, YYNGEE. CDR3 sequence: CASSSPGGHSYEQYF. The CDR3 DNA sequence: TGTGCCAGCTCATCCCCTGGGGGACACTCCTACGAGCAGTACTTC.

The chain combines TRBV14 with TRBJ2-3; D is possibly TRBD1 (5 bases). The CDR3 runs 15 residues. Trimming took off 1 base at V and 3 bases at J, with 11 bases between the two ends. CDR1 and CDR2 (germline): SGHDN, FVKESK. The CDR3 reads CASSQAWGSTDTQYF. Here the CDR3 DNA reads TGTGCCAGCAGCCAAGCCTGGGGCAGTACAGATACGCAGTATTTT.

This sequence joins TRBV6-1 and TRBJ1-2, with 7 bases fitting TRBD1. CDR1 and CDR2 from the germline V gene are MNHNS and SASEGT. J gave up 5 bases and V 7 bases, and 7 bases lay outside the gene matches. The CDR3 has 13 residues. CDR3 sequence (DNA): TGTGCCAGCATAGAGGGGGCGCGGTATGGCTACACCTTC. This encodes CASIEGARYGYTF.

Remarks on this clone: One end of the junction fails to match germline, which may point to a read error. CDR3 region: CASSNRMRSLNF. Here the CDR3 DNA reads TGTGCCAGCAGTAACAGGATGAGGTCCCTCAACTTT. V usage is TRBV28 and J usage is TRBJ1-6; D is possibly TRBD1 (5 bases). CDR1 MDHEN and CDR2 SYDVKM come from the germline V gene. The CDR3 is 12 amino acids.

The chain employs TRBV18 and TRBJ1-2; the match to TRBD1 covers 8 bases. This CDR3 has 17 amino acids. In germline, CDR1 is KGHSH, CDR2 LQKENI. V shed 0 bases and J 4 bases; nucleotides not matched to a gene: 10. CDR3 nucleotides: TGTGCCAGCTCACCACCGGAATTGGGACAGGTTGTCTATGGCTACACCTTC. This translates into CASSPPELGQVVYGYTF.

A few counts support this clone. The genes are TRBV9 and TRBJ2-2; TRBD1 matches at 8 bases. V shed 4 bases, J shed 6 bases, and the junction held 8 bases outside the gene matches. CDR3 size: 15 residues. Germline V lookup: CDR1 SGDLS, CDR2 YYNGEE. CDR3 nucleotide sequence: TGTGCCAGCAGCCGACTTGGACAGGGCGCCGGGGAGCTGTTTTTT. Its translation: CASSRLGQGAGELFF.

The V gene is TRBV28, the J gene TRBJ1-5; D not resolved. CDR3 size: 16 residues. Trimming pared 6 bases from V and 4 bases from J, leaving 19 bases between. Germline V gene lookup returns CDR1 MDHEN and CDR2 SYDVKM. The CDR3 bases are TGTGCCAGCAGCCCGGGTGCACCCGAACTTAATCAGCCCCAGCATTTT. This translates into CASSPGAPELNQPQHF. The full variable domain, completed using reference TRBV28 and TRBJ1-5, is DVKVTQSSRYLVKRTGEKVFLECVQDMDHENMFWYRQDPGLGLRLIYFSYDVKMKEKGDIPEGYSVSREKKERFSLILESASTNQTSMYLCASSPGAPELNQPQHFGDGTRLSIL.

The chain links TRBV2 to TRBJ2-7; possible D gene TRBD2, 5 bases. Deletions cut 6 bases from V and 3 bases from J, with 12 bases between. This CDR3 spans 13 amino acids. CDR1 is SNHLY and CDR2 is FYNNEI in the germline V gene. CDR3 sequence reads: CASRAGFSYEQYF. The DNA of the CDR3 is TGTGCCAGCAGGGCGGGCTTTAGCTACGAGCAGTACTTC. The full variable domain, completed using reference TRBV2 and TRBJ2-7, is EPEVTQTPSHQVTQMGQEVILRCVPISNHLYFYWYRQILGQKVEFLVSFYNNEISEKSEIFDDQFSVERPDGSNFTLKIRSTKLEDSAMYFCASRAGFSYEQYFGPGTRLTVT.

J is TRBJ1-2 and V is TRBV15; D remains ambiguous. This CDR3 contains 15 residues. Trimming took off 1 base at V and 5 bases at J, with 14 bases between the two ends. Germline CDR1 and CDR2: LNHNV and YYDKDF (reference sequence). The CDR3 protein is CATSRGFAQDYGYTF. DNA for the CDR3: TGTGCCACCAGCAGAGGTTTCGCGCAGGATTATGGCTACACCTTC.

This clone was recorded only once. This chain uses TRBV4-2 with TRBJ1-1, with D perhaps matching TRBD1 (5 bases). CDR1 is LGHNA and CDR2 is YNFKEQ in the germline V gene. This CDR3 has 15 amino acids. V was pared by 0 bases and J by 3 bases, with 11 bases between. The CDR3 DNA follows: TGTGCCAGCAGCCAAGATCGGGCAGGGTACACTGAAGCTTTCTTT. Its protein is CASSQDRAGYTEAFF.

The rearrangement joins TRBV2 to TRBJ2-2; 8 nucleotides align to TRBD1. The CDR3 sequence is 12 residues long. Germline-derived CDR1 and CDR2 are SNHLY and FYNNEI. The V segment lost 11 bases and the J segment 6 bases; nucleotides outside the gene matches: 5. The CDR3 sequence is CAFGQGPGELFF. Here the CDR3 DNA reads TGTGCCTTCGGACAGGGCCCCGGGGAGCTGTTTTTT. The full variable domain, completed using reference TRBV2 and TRBJ2-2, is EPEVTQTPSHQVTQMGQEVILRCVPISNHLYFYWYRQILGQKVEFLVSFYNNEISEKSEIFDDQFSVERPDGSNFTLKIRSTKLEDSAMYFCAFGQGPGELFFGEGSRLTVL.

The V call is TRBV18, the J call TRBJ1-3; no clear D gene. The CDR3 sequence is 16 residues long. Trimming removed 2 bases at V and 0 bases at J, with 11 bases between. Per the germline V gene, CDR1 is KGHSH and CDR2 is LQKENI. CDR3 in DNA: TGTGCCAGCTCACCAGGGCAGGCAAGCTCTGGAAACACCATATATTTT. This codes for CASSPGQASSGNTIYF.

The rearrangement uses TRBV15 and TRBJ2-3; tentative D call: TRBD2 (6 bases). The ends were cut back, 6 bases at V and 2 bases at J, with 9 bases in the middle. This CDR3 has 13 residues. The germline V gene has CDR1 LNHNV and CDR2 YYDKDF (reference sequence). CDR3 bases: TGTGCCACCAGGACGGGGGTCACAGATACGCAGTATTTT. This sequence encodes CATRTGVTDTQYF.

This chain uses TRBV7-6 with TRBJ1-3, with D unclear. Trimming shortened V by 5 bases and J by 0 bases, and 14 bases separated the two germline ends. This CDR3 has 16 residues. From germline, CDR1 is SGHVS and CDR2 FNYEAQ. The CDR3 here is CASSANSPSSGNTIYF. CDR3 DNA sequence: TGTGCCAGCAGCGCCAACAGTCCGAGCTCTGGAAACACCATATATTTT.

This chain connects TRBV2 to TRBJ2-1; 9 nucleotides match TRBD1. Germline V gene data show CDR1 as SNHLY and CDR2 as FYNNEI. The CDR3 sequence is 14 residues long. With 8 bases clipped from V and 5 bases from J, the junction kept 7 bases outside the gene matches. CDR3 in DNA: TGTGCCAGCCCGGACAGGGGTCCAAACAATGAGCAGTTCTTC. This encodes CASPDRGPNNEQFF.

The chain links TRBV7-6 to TRBJ2-1; the D gene is possibly TRBD1 (6 bases). Trimming stripped 5 bases from V and 0 bases from J, with 14 bases between. Germline CDR1 and CDR2: SGHVS and FNYEAQ. The CDR3 contains 16 residues. As DNA, the CDR3 is TGTGCCAGCAGCCTCCGGACAGCTAGCTCCTACAATGAGCAGTTCTTC. Translated: CASSLRTASSYNEQFF.

The chain combines TRBV7-7 with TRBJ2-5; TRBD2 aligns across 9 bases. CDR1 is SSHAT, CDR2 FNYEAQ, per germline (reference sequence). The CDR3 runs 16 residues. Trimming removed 5 bases from V and 5 bases from J; junction bases left unmatched: 12. CDR3 sequence (DNA): TGTGCCAGCAGCCAAGATAGCGGGGGCGCGCGGGAGACCCAGTACTTC. Translated: CASSQDSGGARETQYF.

The rearrangement links TRBV7-2 to TRBJ2-3; TRBD2 agrees at 11 bases. The CDR3 runs to 17 residues. V lost 5 bases and J lost 2; bases outside the gene matches: 9. The V gene's germline CDR1 is SGHTA and CDR2 FQGNSA. The CDR3 loop is CASSPQLAGAPTDTQYF. DNA of the CDR3: TGTGCCAGCAGCCCCCAACTAGCGGGGGCTCCCACAGATACGCAGTATTTT. Looking up the rest from reference TRBV7-2 and TRBJ2-3 gives the full variable domain: GAGVSQSPSNKVTEKGKDVELRCDPISGHTALYWYRQSLGQGLEFLIYFQGNSAPDKSGLPSDRFSAERTGGSVSTLTIQRTQQEDSAVYLCASSPQLAGAPTDTQYFGPGTRLTVL.

This chain uses TRBV30 with TRBJ2-1; 9 nucleotides line up with TRBD2. The CDR3 is made up of 12 amino acids. Per the germline V gene, CDR1 is GTSNPN and CDR2 is SVGIG (reference sequence). J gave up 15 bases and V 0 bases, and 6 bases lay outside the gene matches. The CDR3 coding sequence is TGTGCCTGGAGTGTACTGGCGGGGGGGTGGTTCTTC. Protein sequence: CAWSVLAGGWFF.

The chain carries TRBV10-3 and TRBJ2-6; the D is unclear. The CDR3 has 12 amino acids. Per germline, CDR1 ENHRY and CDR2 SYGVKD. Here the CDR3 DNA reads TGTGCATCTTCAGCTGGGGCCAACGTCCTGACTTTC. The encoded protein is CASSAGANVLTF.

The chain links TRBV27 to TRBJ2-5; D is ambiguous. The CDR3 is 13 amino acids. The V gene lost 3 bases and the J gene lost 5 bases, with 10 bases spanning the gap. Looked up from germline, CDR1 is MNHEY and CDR2 is SMNVEV (reference sequence). This chain's CDR3 is CASSFSFAETQYF. The CDR3 nucleotides read TGTGCCAGCAGTTTTTCATTTGCGGAGACCCAGTACTTC.

This clone was counted a few times. The CDR3 protein is CASSYEGFSYNEQFF. CDR3 in DNA: TGTGCCAGCAGTTACGAGGGATTCTCCTACAATGAGCAGTTCTTC. V is TRBV6-5 and J is TRBJ2-1, with D maybe TRBD2 (5 bases). This CDR3 has 15 amino acids. In germline, CDR1 is MNHEY, CDR2 SVGAGI. The ends were cut back, 2 bases at V and 0 bases at J, with 8 bases in the middle.

Only a few counts were recorded for this clone. The rearrangement uses TRBV5-4 and TRBJ2-2; 11 positions agree with TRBD2. Unmatched junction bases numbered 5, after V lost 2 bases and J lost 2 bases. The CDR3 runs to 17 residues. The germline V gene has CDR1 SGHNT and CDR2 YYREEE (reference sequence). The CDR3 nucleotides read TGTGCCAGCAGCTTAGGACTAGCGGGTCTAAACACCGGGGAGCTGTTTTTT. Amino acids: CASSLGLAGLNTGELFF.

The rearrangement uses TRBV4-1 and TRBJ2-7; TRBD1 matches at 11 bases. J was trimmed by 6 bases and V by 0 bases; bases with no gene match: 4. Germline V gene lookup returns CDR1 MGHRA and CDR2 YSYEKL. The CDR3 has 15 residues. The CDR3 here is CASSQDGTGGPEQYF. The CDR3 region has the DNA TGCGCCAGCAGCCAAGACGGGACAGGGGGACCCGAGCAGTACTTC.

The table lists this clone with a few counts. The V and J genes are TRBV15 and TRBJ2-7; 7 bases line up with TRBD2. The germline V gene has CDR1 LNHNV and CDR2 YYDKDF (reference sequence). The CDR3 is 14 residues long. V was pared by 3 bases and J by 0 bases, with 2 bases of the junction left unmatched. CDR3 sequence reads: CATSRGGSSYEQYF. As DNA, the CDR3 is TGTGCCACCAGCAGGGGGGGGAGCTCCTACGAGCAGTACTTC. Looking up the rest from reference TRBV15 and TRBJ2-7 gives the full variable domain: DAMVIQNPRYQVTQFGKPVTLSCSQTLNHNVMYWYQQKSSQAPKLLFHYYDKDFNNEADTPDNFQSRRPNTSFCFLDIRSPGLGDTAMYLCATSRGGSSYEQYFGPGTRLTVT.